What follows are 30 T cell receptor beta chains derived from one specimen sequenced in a study of blood T cell repertoires in COVID-19. Assay: immunoSEQ multiplex PCR; the TCRdb copy retains only in-frame clones and omits some. Among 110,000 or so clones listed, approximately 84% were seen once. Material: peripheral blood. The source of these receptors is a man between 45 and 60 years old with acute or convalescent COVID-19.

J is TRBJ2-1 and V is TRBV9; perhaps TRBD2 as D (5 bases). Per germline, CDR1 SGDLS and CDR2 YYNGEE. The CDR3 length is 15 residues. Trimming took 0 bases from V and 3 from J, leaving 10 bases between them. CDR3 region: CASSVVPGLYNEQFF. In DNA form, the CDR3 reads TGTGCCAGCAGCGTAGTACCAGGACTCTACAATGAGCAGTTCTTC.

In this sample, this clone turned up once. A read error may account for a junction end that differs from germline. This chain links TRBV5-1 with TRBJ2-2; possible D gene TRBD2, 6 bases. Germline CDR1 and CDR2: SGHRS and YFSETQ. This CDR3 comprises 14 residues. The CDR3 DNA reads TGCGCCAGCAGCTTGGATCAGGGAGCCGGGGGGCTGTTTTTT. Amino acids: CASSLDQGAGGLFF.

V usage is TRBV28 and J usage is TRBJ1-6; 10 bases agree with TRBD1. J lost 10 bases, V lost 2 bases, and 2 bases had no gene match. Germline lookup yields CDR1 MDHEN and CDR2 SYDVKM. The CDR3 consists of 14 residues. The DNA of the CDR3 is TGTGCCAGCAGTTTAAGGGACAGGGGATCACCCCTCCACTTT. Protein sequence: CASSLRDRGSPLHF.

This clone has just a few counts. The chain combines TRBV28 with TRBJ2-2, with 7 positions matching TRBD1. Unmatched junction bases numbered 5, after V lost 4 bases and J lost 0 bases. Germline CDR1 is MDHEN and CDR2 is SYDVKM. This CDR3 region has 16 residues. The DNA of the CDR3 is TGTGCCAGCAGTTCTGGACAGGCGACGAACACCGGGGAGCTGTTTTTT. It translates to CASSSGQATNTGELFF.

This chain joins TRBV19 and TRBJ2-7, with TRBD2 matching over 9 bases. The CDR3 has 16 residues. The germline gives CDR1 LNHDA, CDR2 SQIVND (reference sequence). The V segment lost 6 bases and the J segment 3 bases; nucleotides outside the gene matches: 12. The CDR3, as DNA: TGTGCCAGTAGCTATTCCGGGACTAGCCCATTCTACGAGCAGTACTTC. It yields the protein CASSYSGTSPFYEQYF.

The chain carries TRBV23-1 and TRBJ2-6; 8 bases are shared with TRBD1. TRBV23-1 is classed as an ORF, of uncertain function. Trimming removed 6 bases from V and 3 bases from J; junction bases left unmatched: 16. The CDR3 runs 19 residues. The CDR3 DNA reads TGCGCCAGCAGGCCAGGAACCGGGACAGGTCCCTATGGGGCCAACGTCCTGACTTTC. Translation: CASRPGTGTGPYGANVLTF.

This sequence joins TRBV15 and TRBJ2-3; perhaps TRBD1 as D (6 bases). Looked up from germline, CDR1 is LNHNV and CDR2 is YYDKDF (reference sequence). V was shortened by 2 bases and J by 5 bases, with 23 bases between the two germline ends. The CDR3 consists of 18 residues. This CDR3 is CATSRRTLSQGRGDTQYF. The DNA for the CDR3 is TGTGCCACCAGCAGACGCACCCTCAGCCAGGGGCGCGGAGATACGCAGTATTTT.

The V gene is TRBV20-1, the J gene TRBJ1-1; D gene unclear. V lost 3 bases and J 3 bases, leaving 8 bases between the germline ends. The CDR3 extends over 12 amino acids. Germline CDR1 reads DFQATT; CDR2 reads SNEGSKA (reference sequence). CDR3 bases: TGCAGTGCTAGTCGGTTCGACACTGAAGCTTTCTTT. This encodes CSASRFDTEAFF.

In nucleotides, the CDR3 is TGTGCCAGCAGTTTGGACAGGGGAACCTACAATGAGCAGTTCTTC. It yields the protein CASSLDRGTYNEQFF. V gene TRBV7-2 combines with J gene TRBJ2-1; 9 positions agree with TRBD1. The CDR3 covers 15 residues. J lost 2 bases, V lost 6 bases, and 5 bases had no gene match. Germline V gives CDR1 SGHTA, CDR2 FQGNSA. Looking up the rest from reference TRBV7-2 and TRBJ2-1 gives the full variable domain: GAGVSQSPSNKVTEKGKDVELRCDPISGHTALYWYRQSLGQGLEFLIYFQGNSAPDKSGLPSDRFSAERTGGSVSTLTIQRTQQEDSAVYLCASSLDRGTYNEQFFGPGTRLTVL.

This clone was counted between two and nine times. This same CDR3 is encoded by further DNA sequences in the sample. V is TRBV6-5 and J is TRBJ2-2, with 8 bases fitting TRBD1. V trimming: 0 bases; J trimming: 3 bases; junction bases outside the gene matches: 3. This CDR3 has 16 residues. Germline values: CDR1 MNHEY, CDR2 SVGAGI. The CDR3: CASSYSTGEYTGELFF. The CDR3 nucleotides read TGTGCCAGCAGTTACTCGACAGGGGAATACACCGGGGAGCTGTTTTTT.

CDR3 sequence: CASSRDRQETQYF. The DNA for the CDR3 is TGTGCCAGCTCAAGGGACAGACAAGAGACCCAGTACTTC. The chain combines TRBV18 with TRBJ2-5; 7 nucleotides agree with TRBD1. After removal of 5 bases from V and 2 bases from J, the junction contained 2 bases not matched to a gene. The CDR3 runs to 13 residues. Germline values: CDR1 KGHSH, CDR2 LQKENI. Supplemented by reference TRBV18 and TRBJ2-5, the full variable domain reads NAGVMQNPRHLVRRRGQEARLRCSPMKGHSHVYWYRQLPEEGLKFMVYLQKENIIDESGMPKERFSAEFPKEGPSILRIQQVVRGDSAAYFCASSRDRQETQYFGPGTRLLVL.

This clone was detected once. V gene TRBV5-4 combines with J gene TRBJ2-1; TRBD1 aligns across 9 bases. CDR1 SGHNT and CDR2 YYREEE come from the germline V gene (reference sequence). V shed 4 bases, J shed 4 bases, and the junction held 6 bases outside the gene matches. This CDR3 has 15 residues. CDR3 amino acids: CASSEGTGRYNEQFF. The CDR3 DNA reads as TGTGCCAGCAGCGAAGGGACAGGGAGATACAATGAGCAGTTCTTC. Looking up the rest from reference TRBV5-4 and TRBJ2-1 gives the full variable domain: ETGVTQSPTHLIKTRGQQVTLRCSSQSGHNTVSWYQQALGQGPQFIFQYYREEENGRGNFPPRFSGLQFPNYSSELNVNALELDDSALYLCASSEGTGRYNEQFFGPGTRLTVL.

The genes are TRBV5-1 and TRBJ2-7; tentative D call: TRBD1 (6 bases). CDR1 and CDR2 from the germline V gene are SGHRS and YFSETQ. The CDR3 has 15 residues. V gave up 3 bases and J gave up 6 bases, with 19 bases separating them. CDR3 nucleotide sequence: TGCGCCAGCAGCTGGGCAGGGGTTCATCCTGGCGAGCAGTACTTC. Translated: CASSWAGVHPGEQYF.

Worth noting for this clone: One junction end does not reproduce the germline sequence, and a read error may be involved. The J gene is TRBJ1-3, the V gene TRBV15; D gene unclear. Germline values: CDR1 LNHNV, CDR2 YYDKDF (reference sequence). CDR3 size: 15 residues. This CDR3 reads CATSRDRVSGNTIYF. Here the CDR3 DNA reads TGTGCCACCAGCCGAGATCGGGTCTCTGGAAACACCATATATTTT.

This clone was observed a handful of times. The V and J genes are TRBV2 and TRBJ1-2; TRBD1 matches 7 bases. Germline CDR1 SNHLY, CDR2 FYNNEI. Germline trimming cut 6 bases from V and 2 bases from J; bases unmatched to any gene: 3. The CDR3 has 13 residues. The CDR3 is CASRVGQNYGYTF. The CDR3 DNA follows: TGTGCCAGCAGAGTGGGACAGAACTATGGCTACACCTTC.

The table lists this clone with a few counts. V usage is TRBV30 and J usage is TRBJ1-2; TRBD1 might be the D (5 bases). In germline, CDR1 is GTSNPN, CDR2 SVGIG (reference sequence). CDR3 length: 15 residues. V was clipped by 2 bases and J by 5 bases, with 18 bases between them. The CDR3 DNA is TGTGCCTGGAGTCGTCATACAGGTCAGAGGTATGGCTACACCTTC. The encoded protein is CAWSRHTGQRYGYTF.

V usage is TRBV4-2 and J usage is TRBJ2-7; D is undetermined. Trimming took 1 base from V and 2 from J, leaving 9 bases between them. CDR3 size: 14 residues. Germline V gene sequence: CDR1 LGHNA, CDR2 YNFKEQ. CDR3 DNA sequence: TGTGCCAGCAGCCAAGGGAGTGACGCCTACGAGCAGTACTTC. Translating gives CASSQGSDAYEQYF.

V is TRBV11-2 and J is TRBJ2-1, with TRBD2 as a possible D gene (5 bases). CDR1 SGHAT and CDR2 FQNNGV come from the germline V gene. The CDR3 contains 15 residues. The ends were cut back, 3 bases at V and 5 bases at J, with 14 bases in the middle. In nucleotides, the CDR3 is TGTGCCAGCAGCTTCCGAGGACTGCCCGACAATGAGCAGTTCTTC. Translated, it gives CASSFRGLPDNEQFF.

This chain connects TRBV5-6 to TRBJ2-3; possibly TRBD2 for D (5 bases). The V gene's germline CDR1 is SGHDT and CDR2 YYEEEE. V dropped 2 bases and J dropped 2 bases, with 6 bases sitting between them. The CDR3 runs 13 residues. The CDR3 loop is CASSFGVTDTQYF. The CDR3 nucleotides read TGTGCCAGCAGCTTCGGGGTCACAGATACGCAGTATTTT.

The V call is TRBV25-1, the J call TRBJ1-1; no clear D. Germline V gene lookup returns CDR1 MGHDK and CDR2 SYGVNS. The CDR3 loop spans 12 amino acids. Trimming removed 7 bases from V and 4 bases from J, with 10 bases in between. CDR3 nucleotides: TGTGCCAGCATGGCGGAAGGCACTGAAGCTTTCTTT. It yields the protein CASMAEGTEAFF.

The CDR3 sequence: CASSFTARTNEKLFF. CDR3 in DNA: TGTGCCAGCAGCTTCACAGCCAGAACTAATGAAAAACTGTTTTTT. The chain is built from TRBV5-6 and TRBJ1-4; D is unclear. From germline, CDR1 is SGHDT and CDR2 YYEEEE. With 2 bases removed from V and 1 base from J, the gap between germline ends came to 9 bases. The CDR3 extends over 15 amino acids.

This clone was seen a few times. The chain has TRBV28 and TRBJ1-1; D perhaps matches TRBD1 (6 bases). Germline V gene data show CDR1 as MDHEN and CDR2 as SYDVKM. The CDR3 length is 14 residues. The V gene lost 3 bases and the J gene lost 5 bases, with 13 bases spanning the gap. The chain's CDR3 is CASSLGGAKTEAFF. CDR3 bases: TGTGCCAGCAGTTTGGGGGGGGCGAAAACTGAAGCTTTCTTT. The full variable domain, rest sourced from reference TRBV28 and TRBJ1-1, is DVKVTQSSRYLVKRTGEKVFLECVQDMDHENMFWYRQDPGLGLRLIYFSYDVKMKEKGDIPEGYSVSREKKERFSLILESASTNQTSMYLCASSLGGAKTEAFFGQGTRLTVV.

This chain uses TRBV28 with TRBJ2-1; 8 positions match TRBD2. J lost 8 bases, V lost 5 bases, and 11 bases had no gene match. Germline lookup yields CDR1 MDHEN and CDR2 SYDVKM. This CDR3 has 15 amino acids. CDR3: CASSTGGLTGDEQFF. As DNA, the CDR3 is TGTGCCAGCAGTACGGGGGGGCTTACTGGGGATGAGCAGTTCTTC.

The chain couples TRBV4-2 to TRBJ2-3, with unresolved D. V was pared by 4 bases and J by 3 bases, with 20 bases between. Germline values: CDR1 LGHNA, CDR2 YNFKEQ. The CDR3 totals 17 residues. The CDR3 region is CASSLIARLDGTDTQYF. DNA of the CDR3: TGTGCCAGCAGCCTCATCGCCAGGTTAGATGGGACAGATACGCAGTATTTT.

The gene calls are TRBV9 and TRBJ2-2; 8 nucleotides align to TRBD2. Germline V gives CDR1 SGDLS, CDR2 YYNGEE. The CDR3 covers 16 residues. V trimming: 3 bases; J trimming: 6 bases; junction bases outside the gene matches: 10. Here the CDR3 DNA reads TGTGCCAGCAGCGCCCACCCAGCGGGGGAGGCCGGGGAGCTGTTTTTT. Its translation is CASSAHPAGEAGELFF.

V gene TRBV6-5 combines with J gene TRBJ1-2, with D perhaps matching TRBD1 (5 bases). This CDR3 spans 15 amino acids. The V end lost 6 bases, the J end lost 1 base, and 15 bases lay between the germline ends. The V gene's germline CDR1 is MNHEY and CDR2 SVGAGI. As DNA, the CDR3 is TGTGCCAGCAGGCGGGGCACAGAAGATAACTATGGCTACACCTTC. Encoded protein: CASRRGTEDNYGYTF.

V gene TRBV2 combines with J gene TRBJ2-3; TRBD1 matches at 8 bases. J was trimmed by 4 bases and V by 6 bases; bases with no gene match: 9. The CDR3 covers 15 residues. CDR1 SNHLY and CDR2 FYNNEI come from the germline V gene. CDR3 DNA sequence: TGTGCCAGCAGCCCGGGACAGGCCCTTCCAGATACGCAGTATTTT. This translates into CASSPGQALPDTQYF.

V usage is TRBV12-3 or TRBV12-4 and J usage is TRBJ2-3; no clear D. This CDR3 comprises 12 residues. V lost 5 bases and J 4 bases, leaving 7 bases between the germline ends. The CDR3 is CASSPFPDTQYF. The CDR3, as DNA: TGTGCCAGCAGTCCTTTCCCAGATACGCAGTATTTT.

The chain couples TRBV28 to TRBJ1-5; 8 bases are shared with TRBD1. CDR1 and CDR2 (germline): MDHEN, SYDVKM. V lost 6 bases and J lost 2; bases outside the gene matches: 3. The CDR3 totals 14 residues. CDR3 protein: CASSPGQGNQPQHF. The CDR3 region has the DNA TGTGCCAGCAGCCCGGGACAGGGCAATCAGCCCCAGCATTTT.

This clone was seen a single time. The V gene is TRBV19, the J gene TRBJ1-3; D may be TRBD1 (6 bases). The CDR3 contains 14 residues. The germline V and J ends were trimmed by 7 bases and 3 bases, with 13 bases remaining between them. CDR1 is LNHDA and CDR2 is SQIVND in the germline V gene (reference sequence). This CDR3 reads CASNGGQLGNTIYF. CDR3 nucleotide sequence: TGTGCCAGTAATGGTGGACAGCTTGGAAACACCATATATTTT. The complete variable domain, with remaining parts taken from reference TRBV19 and TRBJ1-3, reads DGGITQSPKYLFRKEGQNVTLSCEQNLNHDAMYWYRQDPGQGLRLIYYSQIVNDFQKGDIAEGYSVSREKKESFPLTVTSAQKNPTAFYLCASNGGQLGNTIYFGEGSWLTVV.